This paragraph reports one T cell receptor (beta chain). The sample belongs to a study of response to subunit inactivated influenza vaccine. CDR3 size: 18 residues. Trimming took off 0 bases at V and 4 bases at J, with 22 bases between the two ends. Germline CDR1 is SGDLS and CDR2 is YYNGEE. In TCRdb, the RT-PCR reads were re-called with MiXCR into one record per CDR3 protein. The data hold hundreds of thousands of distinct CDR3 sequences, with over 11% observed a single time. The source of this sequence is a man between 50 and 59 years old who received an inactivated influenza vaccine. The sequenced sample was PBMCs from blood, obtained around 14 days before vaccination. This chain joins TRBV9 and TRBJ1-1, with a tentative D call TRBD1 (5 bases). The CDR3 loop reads CASSVVGAVGGGGTEAFF. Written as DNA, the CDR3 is TGTGCCAGCAGCGTAGTAGGGGCAGTAGGAGGTGGGGGCACTGAAGCTTTCTTT.